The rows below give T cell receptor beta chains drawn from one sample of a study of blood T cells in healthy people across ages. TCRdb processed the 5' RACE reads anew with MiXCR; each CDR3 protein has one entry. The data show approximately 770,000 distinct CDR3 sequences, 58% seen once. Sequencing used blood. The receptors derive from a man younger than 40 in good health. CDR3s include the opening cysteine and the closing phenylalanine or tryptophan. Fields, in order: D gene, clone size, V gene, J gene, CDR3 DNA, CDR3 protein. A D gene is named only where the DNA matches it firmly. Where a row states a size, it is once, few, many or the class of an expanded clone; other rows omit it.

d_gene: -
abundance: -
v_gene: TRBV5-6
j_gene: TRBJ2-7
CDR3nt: TGTGCCAGCAGCGGCTCCCCGGGACGAGCGTACGAGCAGTACTTC
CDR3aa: CASSGSPGRAYEQYF

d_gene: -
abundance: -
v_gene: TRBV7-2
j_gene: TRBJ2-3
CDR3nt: TGTGCCAGCAGCTCAATAGCCCCGCCTGGGGCAGATACGCAGTATTTT
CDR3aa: CASSSIAPPGADTQYF

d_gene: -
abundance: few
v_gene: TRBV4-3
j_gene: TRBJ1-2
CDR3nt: TGCGCCAGCAGCCAAGATCCTTCTGGTAGGGGTGGATATGGCTACACCTTC
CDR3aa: CASSQDPSGRGGYGYTF

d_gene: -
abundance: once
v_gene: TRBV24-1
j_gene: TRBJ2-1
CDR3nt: TGTGCCACCAGTGACGGGTGGGAGCAGTTCTTC
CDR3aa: CATSDGWEQFF

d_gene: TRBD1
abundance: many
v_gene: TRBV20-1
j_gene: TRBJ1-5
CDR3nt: TGCAGTGCTTCTTTCCGGGACAGGGTATATCAGCCCCAGCATTTT
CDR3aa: CSASFRDRVYQPQHF

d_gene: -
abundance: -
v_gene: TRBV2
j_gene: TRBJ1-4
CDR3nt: TGTGGCAGCAGTGGGGGAGAAAATGAAAAACTGTTTTTT
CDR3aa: CGSSGGENEKLFF

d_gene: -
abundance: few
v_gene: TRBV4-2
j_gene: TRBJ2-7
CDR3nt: TGTGCCAGCAGCTTCACTATGGGCGAGCAGTACTTC
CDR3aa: CASSFTMGEQYF

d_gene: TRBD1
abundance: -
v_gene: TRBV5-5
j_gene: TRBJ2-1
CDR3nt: TGTGCCAGCAGCTTGGGGGACAGGGGGCTCTCGTACGAGCAGTTCTTC
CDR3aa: CASSLGDRGLSYEQFF

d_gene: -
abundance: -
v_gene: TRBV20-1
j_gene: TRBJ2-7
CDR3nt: TGCAGTGCTGCGGCAGGGACCGAGCAGTACTTC
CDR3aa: CSAAAGTEQYF

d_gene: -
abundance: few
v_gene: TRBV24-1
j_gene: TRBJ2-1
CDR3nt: TGTGCCACCAGACAAAACAATGAGCAGTTCTTC
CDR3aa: CATRQNNEQFF

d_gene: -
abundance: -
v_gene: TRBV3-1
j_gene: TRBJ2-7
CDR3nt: TGTGCCAGCATCGCAAGCCCCTACGAGCAGTACTTC
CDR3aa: CASIASPYEQYF

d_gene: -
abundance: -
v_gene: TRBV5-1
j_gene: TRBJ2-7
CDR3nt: TGCGCCAGCCAGGACAGCTTCAGCTCCTACGAGCAGTACTTC
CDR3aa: CASQDSFSSYEQYF

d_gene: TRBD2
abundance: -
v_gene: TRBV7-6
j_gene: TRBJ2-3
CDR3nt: TGTGCCTGCAGCTTAACTAGCGGGGGACTCACAGATACGCAGTATTTT
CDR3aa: CACSLTSGGLTDTQYF

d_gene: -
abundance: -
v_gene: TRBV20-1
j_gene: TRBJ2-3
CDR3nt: TGCAGTGCTAGAGACTGGCGGGATAGCGGAAGCACAGATACGCAGTATTTT
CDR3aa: CSARDWRDSGSTDTQYF

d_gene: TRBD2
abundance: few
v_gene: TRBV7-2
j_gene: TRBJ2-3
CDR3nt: TGTGCCAGCAGCTTAGTGCGGGGGGGCGGAGATACGCAGTATTTT
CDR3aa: CASSLVRGGGDTQYF

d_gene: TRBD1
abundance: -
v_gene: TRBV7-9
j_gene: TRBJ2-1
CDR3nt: TGTGCCAGCAGCTTATGGGACAGGGATTTCGATGAGCAGTTCTTC
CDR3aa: CASSLWDRDFDEQFF

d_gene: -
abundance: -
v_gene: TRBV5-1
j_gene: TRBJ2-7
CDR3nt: TGCGCCAGCGGAAGGGACGGACCCTACGAGCAGTACTTC
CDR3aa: CASGRDGPYEQYF

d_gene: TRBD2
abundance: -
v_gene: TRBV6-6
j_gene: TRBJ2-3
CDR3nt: TGTGCCAGCAGTTACCTTAGCGGGAGTCAAGATACGCAGTATTTT
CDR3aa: CASSYLSGSQDTQYF

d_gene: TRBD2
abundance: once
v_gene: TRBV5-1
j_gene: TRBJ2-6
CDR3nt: TGCGCCAGCAGCGGGGGGGGATCAGCCAACGTCCTGACTTTC
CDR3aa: CASSGGGSANVLTF

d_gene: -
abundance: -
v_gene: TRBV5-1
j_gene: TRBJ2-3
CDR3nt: TGCGCCAGCAGCGAGCGGCCCGGGGAAGATACGCAGTATTTT
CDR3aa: CASSERPGEDTQYF

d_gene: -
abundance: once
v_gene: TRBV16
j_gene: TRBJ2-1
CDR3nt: TGTGCCAGCAGCCCCCCCCGGGGGGCGAGTAGTCAGCAGTTCTTC
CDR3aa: CASSPPRGASSQQFF

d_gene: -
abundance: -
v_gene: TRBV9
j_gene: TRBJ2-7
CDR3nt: TGTGCCAGCAGCGGGATGGGCGTCCCCAAGGACGAGCAGTACTTC
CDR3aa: CASSGMGVPKDEQYF

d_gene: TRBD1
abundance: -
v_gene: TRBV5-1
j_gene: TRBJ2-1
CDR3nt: TGCGCCAGCAGCGCCTCCGACAGGGGGGCGTACAATGAGCAGTTCTTC
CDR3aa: CASSASDRGAYNEQFF

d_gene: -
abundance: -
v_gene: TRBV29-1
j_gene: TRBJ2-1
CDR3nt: TGCAGCGTTGAAGAGGCGGGCCGGCATGAGCAGTTCTTC
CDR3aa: CSVEEAGRHEQFF

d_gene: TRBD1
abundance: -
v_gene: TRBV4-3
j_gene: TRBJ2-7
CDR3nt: TGCGCCAGCAGCCAAGATAGAACAGGGGGACGCGAGCAGTACTTC
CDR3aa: CASSQDRTGGREQYF

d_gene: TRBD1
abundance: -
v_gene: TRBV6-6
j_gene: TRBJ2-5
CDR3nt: TGTGCCAGCTGGGGACAGGGGTCGTTTGAGCAGTACTTC
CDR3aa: CASWGQGSFEQYF